Listed here is a single T cell receptor (beta chain). Its antigen is still unknown. The data originate from a study of STAT3 mutations in large granular lymphocyte leukemia. Method: immunoSEQ multiplex PCR; TCRdb's copy keeps in-frame clones and lacks some. The repertoire has roughly 46,000 clones, roughly three quarters of them found once; the top ten carry approximately 0.43%. This CDR3 has 16 amino acids. Germline V gene lookup returns CDR1 SQVTM and CDR2 ANQGSEA. With 1 base clipped from V and 3 bases from J, the junction kept 5 bases outside the gene matches. Study-level results: Every T-LGLL patient had at least one immunodominant TCRbeta clonotype.

The chain carries TRBV29-1 and TRBJ2-1, with 11 bases matching TRBD2. Sequencing was carried out using PBMCs. This clonotype was sampled from a human donor with T large granular lymphocyte leukemia. Some clones in this sample may be carry-over from other donors' samples. The CDR3 protein is CSVEVAGTSGYNEQFF. DNA of the CDR3: TGCAGCGTTGAAGTTGCCGGGACTAGCGGCTACAATGAGCAGTTCTTC.